These T cell receptor beta chains were read from a single sample in a study of shared clonotypes between healthy human individuals. Clones were read by immunoSEQ multiplex PCR, and TCRdb kept only the in-frame ones, dropping some. Among more than 400,000 clones listed, approximately 95% were seen once. The sequenced sample consisted of naive CD4+ T cells sorted from blood. The receptor source for this set is a woman aged 30 to 39 in good health. Both conserved end residues are trimmed from each CDR3. A clone size is listed for some rows: how often the clone was seen (once, few, many), or a class if it is expanded.

J: TRBJ1-5; size: -; V: TRBV28; CDR3: ASSYRGQVQPQH
J: TRBJ1-1; size: -; V: TRBV28; CDR3: ASSGALNTEAF
J: TRBJ2-5; size: -; V: TRBV7-9; CDR3: ASSPNRAQY
J: TRBJ2-7; size: -; V: TRBV4-2; CDR3: ASSQETWASGISYEQY
J: TRBJ2-7; size: -; V: TRBV25-1; CDR3: ASSSPRTSGYEQY
J: TRBJ1-3; size: -; V: TRBV5-1; CDR3: ASSLAVAPGNTIY
J: TRBJ2-4; size: -; V: TRBV27; CDR3: ASRRSGDNIQY
J: TRBJ2-7; size: -; V: TRBV4-1; CDR3: ASSPELAGAYEQY
J: TRBJ2-1; size: -; V: TRBV2; CDR3: ASSNSGSRYNEQF
J: TRBJ2-2; size: -; V: TRBV6-6; CDR3: ASSRDRGTGELF
J: TRBJ2-1; size: -; V: TRBV4-1; CDR3: ASSQDFVRGAFGPEQF
J: TRBJ2-7; size: -; V: TRBV30; CDR3: AWSGSYEQY
J: TRBJ1-4; size: -; V: TRBV5-1; CDR3: ASSSRQGREKLF
J: TRBJ2-1; size: -; V: TRBV14; CDR3: ASSQVLAGALEQF
J: TRBJ2-7; size: -; V: TRBV6-6; CDR3: ASSSPGYEQY
J: TRBJ2-1; size: -; V: TRBV15; CDR3: ATSRLGLTSYNEQF
J: TRBJ2-7; size: -; V: TRBV18; CDR3: ASSPLLADPSYEQY
J: TRBJ2-5; size: -; V: TRBV5-1; CDR3: ASSFSQETQY
J: TRBJ1-5; size: -; V: TRBV11-2; CDR3: ASSFGWDQPQH
J: TRBJ1-3; size: -; V: TRBV4-2; CDR3: ASSQDLGGSSGNTIY
J: TRBJ1-1; size: -; V: TRBV29-1; CDR3: SVSGGGPRTEAF
J: TRBJ1-1; size: once; V: TRBV5-6; CDR3: ASSLLGPNTEAF
J: TRBJ2-7; size: -; V: TRBV5-1; CDR3: ASSLAGPYEQY
J: TRBJ1-4; size: -; V: TRBV27; CDR3: ASSSPVRGHEKLF
J: TRBJ2-3; size: -; V: TRBV11-3; CDR3: ASSRTSPDTQY
J: TRBJ2-1; size: -; V: TRBV9; CDR3: ASSVGGHDNEQF
J: TRBJ1-1; size: -; V: TRBV29-1; CDR3: SVSAPRVNTEAF
J: TRBJ2-3; size: -; V: TRBV28; CDR3: ASSPNLRAGRDTQY
J: TRBJ1-6; size: -; V: TRBV4-1; CDR3: ASSQDSDPLGSPLH